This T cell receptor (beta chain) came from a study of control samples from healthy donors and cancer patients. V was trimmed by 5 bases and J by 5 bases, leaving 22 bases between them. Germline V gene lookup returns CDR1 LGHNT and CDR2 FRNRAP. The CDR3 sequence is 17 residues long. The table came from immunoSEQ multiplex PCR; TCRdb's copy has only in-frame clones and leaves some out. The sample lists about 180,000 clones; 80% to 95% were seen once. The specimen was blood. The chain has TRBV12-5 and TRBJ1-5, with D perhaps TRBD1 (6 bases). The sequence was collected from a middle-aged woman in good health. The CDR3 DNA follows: TGTGCTAGTGGTCGTCACAGGGAAACTAACACGGATCAGCCCCAGCATTTT. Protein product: CASGRHRETNTDQPQHF.